These 6 T cell receptor beta chains originate from one sample sequenced in a study of early T cells in non-severe SARS-CoV-2 infection. MiXCR, run by TCRdb on the 5' RACE reads, gives a single entry per CDR3 protein. Of 68,000 or so distinct CDR3 sequences detected, over 10% appear once; the ten largest clones hold around 4.5%. Sequencing was done on a sample of whole blood. All receptors come from an adult who was a healthcare worker with PCR-confirmed SARS-CoV-2 infection or an uninfected control (not recorded which).

This clonotype was observed a few times. V is TRBV13 and J is TRBJ2-7; D not certain. Germline assignment: CDR1 PRHDT and CDR2 FYEKMQ (reference sequence). The CDR3 is made up of 14 amino acids. V dropped 5 bases and J dropped 2 bases, with 13 bases sitting between them. The CDR3 reads CASSTRLRTYEQYF. The CDR3 region has the DNA TGTGCCAGCAGCACAAGACTGAGGACCTACGAGCAGTACTTC.

The V call is TRBV3-1, the J call TRBJ1-4; no clear D. The CDR3 has 15 residues. The germline CDR1 and CDR2 sequences are LGHDT and YNNKEL (reference sequence). V dropped 4 bases and J dropped 8 bases, with 17 bases sitting between them. CDR3 amino acids: CASSPSAVGREKLFF. The CDR3 DNA sequence: TGTGCCAGCAGCCCCTCCGCTGTCGGTCGGGAAAAACTGTTTTTT.

This clonotype was detected many times. The CDR3 nucleotides are TGTGCCAGCTCACCACCTGACGGGCATCAGTACTTC. Its translation: CASSPPDGHQYF. This chain links TRBV18 with TRBJ2-4; D remains ambiguous. This CDR3 region has 12 residues. Germline V gene sequence: CDR1 KGHSH, CDR2 LQKENI. Trimming took off 0 bases at V and 12 bases at J, with 9 bases between the two ends.

The sample holds many counts of this clonotype. V usage is TRBV7-2 and J usage is TRBJ1-1; D gene unclear. Germline V CDR1 and CDR2: SGHTA, FQGNSA. The ends were cut back, 5 bases at V and 0 bases at J, with 10 bases in the middle. The length of the CDR3 is 14 residues. CDR3 residues: CASSTQQMNTEAFF. The CDR3, as DNA: TGTGCCAGCAGCACACAGCAGATGAACACTGAAGCTTTCTTT.

This clonotype was picked up a small number of times. The chain has TRBV6-5 and TRBJ2-6, with 9 positions matching TRBD1. Looked up from germline, CDR1 is MNHEY and CDR2 is SVGAGI. This CDR3 has 16 residues. J gave up 1 base and V 7 bases, and 5 bases lay outside the gene matches. Here the CDR3 reads CASNRQGVSGANVLTF. The DNA of the CDR3 is TGTGCCAGCAACAGACAGGGGGTATCTGGGGCCAACGTCCTGACTTTC.

This clonotype appeared many times. V is TRBV7-9 and J is TRBJ1-2, with 10 bases matching TRBD1. After removal of 5 bases from V and 6 bases from J, the junction contained 6 bases not matched to a gene. CDR1 SEHNR and CDR2 FQNEAQ come from the germline V gene (reference sequence). There are 14 residues in the CDR3. The CDR3 loop reads CASSRAGTGDGYTF. In DNA, the CDR3 is TGTGCCAGCAGCAGAGCCGGGACAGGGGATGGCTACACCTTC.